This TCR beta chain was sequenced for a study of T cells after yellow fever vaccination. Study-level information: In the case of low-cell-number fractions, SMART-Seq v4 Ultra Low Input was used for preparation. Study-level points and caveats: Any FACS-sorted repertoire could hold abundant clonotypes that contaminate it from the bulk population.

This clonotype occurred a few times. Its antigen is unidentified. By 5'RACE template switching, TCR cDNA was produced, with a universal primer site and UMIs added in the process. TCRdb itself ran the 5' RACE reads through MiXCR, one entry per CDR3 protein. The sample shows a few hundred thousand distinct CDR3 sequences, approximately 6% of them seen only once. The sequenced sample was PBMCs, obtained 5 days after the yellow fever booster vaccination. The sequence derives from a man aged 25-40 years who received the YFV17D yellow fever vaccine.

CDR3 sequence: CAWSHGTVANEKLFF. In DNA form, the CDR3 reads TGTGCCTGGAGTCACGGGACAGTAGCTAATGAAAAACTGTTTTTT. The chain is built from TRBV30 and TRBJ1-4, with 7 nucleotides matching TRBD1. V shed 2 bases, J shed 3 bases, and the junction held 6 bases outside the gene matches. The CDR3 has 15 amino acids. Germline V gene data show CDR1 as GTSNPN and CDR2 as SVGIG (reference sequence).